Following are 17 T cell receptor beta chains from one sample sequenced in a study of shared clonotypes between healthy human individuals (dated by TCRdb to the early 2020s). The library relied on the immunoSEQ multiplex PCR assay. This is the immuneACCESS table as TCRdb keeps it, with only in-frame sequences that have V and J called. A part of the clones is gone; compared with another copy, unresolved V genes explain less than half, and the rest is unexplained. This sample is represented by hundreds of thousands of clones; about 95% of them were singletons. Jointly, the top ten make up 0.11% of the sample. CD8 naive samples were obtained by positive selection for CCR7 among CD45RO-negative cells, yielding a CD45RA+CCR7+ population from which TemRA cells were excluded. The sequencing input was naive CD8+ T cells sorted from blood. Sample cell subset or site, as interpreted from the label and publication: CD45RA+CCR7+. The receptors were sampled from a woman younger than 45 in good health.

The chain joins TRBV4-1 to TRBJ2-5; D unresolved. The last part of the DNA fits TRBJ2-7 better; the J call may be wrong. The CDR3 has 16 amino acids. Germline V gene lookup returns CDR1 MGHRA and CDR2 YSYEKL. The CDR3 sequence is CASSQVAETGAYEQYF. CDR3 DNA: TGCGCCAGCAGCCAAGTGGCCGAGACTGGGGCCTACGAGCAGTACTTC.

The J gene is TRBJ1-1, the V gene TRBV13, with 7 bases lining up with TRBD1. From germline, CDR1 is PRHDT and CDR2 FYEKMQ (reference sequence). This CDR3 is 12 amino acids long. V shed 11 bases and J 5 bases; nucleotides not matched to a gene: 8. The CDR3: CAGGGAGTEAFF. CDR3 bases: TGTGCCGGAGGGGGCGCGGGGACTGAAGCTTTCTTT.

With respect to this clone: The identical CDR3 is also encoded by other nucleotide sequences in the sample. The rearrangement uses TRBV19 and TRBJ2-7; 7 nucleotides line up with TRBD2. The germline V gene has CDR1 LNHDA and CDR2 SQIVND (reference sequence). V shed 5 bases, J shed 3 bases, and the junction held 7 bases outside the gene matches. This CDR3 contains 14 residues. CDR3 residues: CASSAASGSYEQYF. The DNA for the CDR3 is TGTGCCAGTAGTGCTGCTAGCGGAAGCTACGAGCAGTACTTC.

The gene calls are TRBV19 and TRBJ2-3, with D possibly matching TRBD2 (5 bases). The V gene lost 3 bases and the J gene lost 0 bases, with 10 bases spanning the gap. The length of the CDR3 is 15 residues. Per the germline V gene, CDR1 is LNHDA and CDR2 is SQIVND (reference sequence). This chain's CDR3 is CASSIAGMSTDTQYF. The DNA for the CDR3 is TGTGCCAGTAGTATCGCCGGGATGAGCACAGATACGCAGTATTTT.

The chain carries TRBV28 and TRBJ1-6; the D is unclear. The CDR3 extends over 11 amino acids. Trimming left V 6 bases short and J 14 bases short, with 11 bases between. CDR1 MDHEN and CDR2 SYDVKM come from the germline V gene. CDR3 sequence: CASSRTVALHF. CDR3 DNA sequence: TGTGCCAGCAGCCGGACGGTCGCCCTCCACTTT.

Of note for this clone: Other nucleotide sequences from this sample produce the same CDR3. CDR3 residues: CASSWDRGNTEAFF. CDR3 nucleotides: TGTGCCAGCAGTTGGGACAGGGGAAACACTGAAGCTTTCTTT. This chain links TRBV28 with TRBJ1-1, with 10 bases matching TRBD1. The J segment lost 2 bases and the V segment lost 4 bases, leaving 1 base of the junction unmatched. Germline CDR1 MDHEN, CDR2 SYDVKM. This CDR3 has 14 amino acids.

In nucleotides, the CDR3 is TGTGCCAGCAGCCCCCGACTAGCGGGAGTCCTAGAGACCCAGTACTTC. Protein: CASSPRLAGVLETQYF. This chain uses TRBV9 with TRBJ2-5; 12 nucleotides agree with TRBD2. V shed 4 bases, J shed 4 bases, and the junction held 8 bases outside the gene matches. The CDR3 runs to 16 residues. Germline CDR1 reads SGDLS; CDR2 reads YYNGEE.

The rearrangement joins TRBV13 to TRBJ2-5, with D unresolved. CDR3 length: 14 amino acids. CDR1 PRHDT and CDR2 FYEKMQ come from the germline V gene (reference sequence). Trimming cost V 2 bases and J 3 bases, with 10 bases left between them. CDR3 loop: CASSLTPQEETQYF. CDR3 nucleotides: TGTGCCAGCAGCTTAACCCCCCAGGAAGAGACCCAGTACTTC.

This clone was seen a single time. V and J are TRBV27 and TRBJ2-1; no definite D call. The CDR3 is made up of 12 amino acids. Germline loops: CDR1 MNHEY, CDR2 SMNVEV (reference sequence). V lost 8 bases and J 7 bases, leaving 12 bases between the germline ends. CDR3 sequence (DNA): TGTGCCAGCTCTGCTTTAGTTAATGAGCAGTTCTTC. Its translation: CASSALVNEQFF.

This rearrangement joins TRBV28 to TRBJ2-7, with 7 bases that match TRBD1. From germline, CDR1 is MDHEN and CDR2 SYDVKM. The V segment lost 8 bases and the J segment 8 bases; nucleotides outside the gene matches: 12. There are 13 residues in the CDR3. This CDR3 reads CASSLGRQGQQYF. CDR3 bases: TGTGCCAGCTCCTTGGGACGACAGGGACAGCAGTACTTC.

The V gene is TRBV15, the J gene TRBJ2-7, with 8 bases identical to TRBD1. V was clipped by 1 base and J by 2 bases; unmatched bases: 4. The length of the CDR3 is 15 residues. The germline V gene encodes CDR1 LNHNV and CDR2 YYDKDF (reference sequence). The CDR3 sequence is CATSRAPGGTYEQYF. In DNA form, the CDR3 reads TGTGCCACCAGCAGAGCTCCAGGGGGCACCTACGAGCAGTACTTC. The whole variable domain, filled in from reference TRBV15 and TRBJ2-7, reads DAMVIQNPRYQVTQFGKPVTLSCSQTLNHNVMYWYQQKSSQAPKLLFHYYDKDFNNEADTPDNFQSRRPNTSFCFLDIRSPGLGDTAMYLCATSRAPGGTYEQYFGPGTRLTVT.

J is TRBJ2-2 and V is TRBV2, with D tentatively TRBD2 (6 bases). The germline V and J ends were trimmed by 0 bases and 3 bases, with 11 bases remaining between them. The germline CDR1 and CDR2 sequences are SNHLY and FYNNEI. The CDR3 spans 16 residues. The CDR3: CASSEAGWGDTGELFF. CDR3 coding DNA: TGTGCCAGCAGTGAAGCAGGTTGGGGGGACACCGGGGAGCTGTTTTTT.

The chain is built from TRBV13 and TRBJ2-4; no reliable D call. Germline loops: CDR1 PRHDT, CDR2 FYEKMQ (reference sequence). Trimming cost V 5 bases and J 1 base, with 3 bases left between them. There are 12 residues in the CDR3. The CDR3: CASSDAKNIQYF. CDR3 DNA: TGTGCCAGCAGCGACGCCAAAAACATTCAGTACTTC.

This chain uses TRBV2 with TRBJ2-3; either TRBD1 or TRBD2 may supply D (6 bases each). Between the trimmed V and J ends, which lost 3 bases and 5 bases, there was a span of 18 bases. The length of the CDR3 is 16 residues. The germline CDR1 and CDR2 sequences are SNHLY and FYNNEI. CDR3 sequence (DNA): TGTGCCAGCAGTGAGGGGCCAGCGAGGGGGGTAGATACGCAGTATTTT. Protein product: CASSEGPARGVDTQYF.

For the CDR3, the DNA is TGTGCCAGTAGTATCTGGCAGGGGGCAGGCGGGGAGCTGTTTTTT. Its protein is CASSIWQGAGGELFF. The gene calls are TRBV19 and TRBJ2-2; 8 bases agree with TRBD1. V shed 3 bases and J 7 bases; nucleotides not matched to a gene: 7. Germline CDR1 LNHDA, CDR2 SQIVND (reference sequence). There are 15 residues in the CDR3.

The V and J genes are TRBV28 and TRBJ1-5, with unresolved D. Germline lookup yields CDR1 MDHEN and CDR2 SYDVKM. Trimming cost V 3 bases and J 8 bases, with 14 bases left between them. This CDR3 has 14 residues. CDR3: CASSFFPQVEPQHF. CDR3 nucleotide sequence: TGTGCCAGCAGTTTTTTTCCCCAAGTAGAGCCCCAGCATTTT.

The rearrangement uses TRBV13 and TRBJ2-1, with 8 positions matching TRBD2. The CDR3 consists of 13 residues. Looked up from germline, CDR1 is PRHDT and CDR2 is FYEKMQ (reference sequence). J lost 7 bases, V lost 3 bases, and 2 bases had no gene match. The CDR3 protein is CASSLTSANEQFF. In DNA, the CDR3 is TGTGCCAGCAGCTTGACTAGCGCTAATGAGCAGTTCTTC.